This note documents a single T cell receptor beta chain sequence. The sample originates from a study of blood T cell repertoires in COVID-19. Overall study context: The origin of the acute and convalescent COVID-19 samples was the United States, Italy and Spain. T cells, B-cell-depleted T cells, or PBMCs supplied cDNA or gDNA.

CDR1 and CDR2 from the germline V gene are SGDLS and YYNGEE. CDR3 length equals 16 residues. V lost 4 bases to trimming and J lost 0 bases, with 14 bases between them. Methods used by the authors: Amplifying reference gene primers gave estimates of nucleated cell counts. Using immunoSEQ multiplex PCR, the repertoire was profiled, and TCRdb retains in-frame clones only, with some absent. That table furnishes V, J and clone size, whereas the DNA furnished D and trimming. The sample records around 60,000 clones, around nine tenths being singletons. V usage is TRBV9 and J usage is TRBJ2-4; the D gene is possibly TRBD1 (6 bases). The receptor was isolated from a man between 60 and 75 years old with acute or convalescent COVID-19. The sequenced sample consisted of peripheral blood. The CDR3 spells CASSLGQSLAKNIQYF. CDR3 sequence (DNA): TGTGCCAGCAGCTTAGGACAGTCGCTAGCCAAAAACATTCAGTACTTC.